Shown below are 25 T cell receptor beta chains from a single sample sequenced in a study of blood T cell repertoires in COVID-19. This table comes from immunoSEQ multiplex PCR, and its TCRdb copy is limited to in-frame clones, with some not included. The sample has about 400,000 clones, roughly 90% seen once; the top ten hold 1.5% to 2%. Sequencing was carried out using PBMCs or T cells enriched from blood (not recorded which). These receptors were obtained from a young woman who had recovered from COVID-19.

In its sample, this clone was seen a few times. The chain recombines TRBV28 with TRBJ1-2; D is possibly TRBD1 (5 bases). The CDR3 runs 15 residues. Looked up from germline, CDR1 is MDHEN and CDR2 is SYDVKM. Trimming cost V 5 bases and J 8 bases, with 21 bases left between them. CDR3: CASSPAGPRGSGYTF. In nucleotides, the CDR3 is TGTGCCAGCAGTCCCGCCGGACCTAGGGGCTCCGGCTACACCTTC.

The chain is built from TRBV12-5 and TRBJ2-2, with D hard to call. This CDR3 is built from 14 residues. Germline CDR1 and CDR2: LGHNT and FRNRAP. Trimming removed 2 bases from V and 8 bases from J, with 12 bases in between. CDR3 residues: CASGLTPLEGELFF. The CDR3 nucleotides read TGTGCTAGTGGTTTGACCCCCTTGGAGGGGGAGCTGTTTTTT.

CDR3 loop: CASSFSLGSTEAFF. For the CDR3, the DNA is TGTGCCAGCAGTTTCTCCCTAGGGAGCACTGAAGCTTTCTTT. This chain uses TRBV27 with TRBJ1-1, with no clear D. Deletions cut 3 bases from V and 4 bases from J, with 12 bases between. Germline CDR1 and CDR2: MNHEY and SMNVEV (reference sequence). The CDR3 covers 14 residues.

This clone was observed a handful of times. The chain employs TRBV10-3 and TRBJ1-1; D is perhaps TRBD1 (5 bases). CDR1 and CDR2 from the germline V gene are ENHRY and SYGVKD. V was clipped by 8 bases and J by 1 base, with 8 bases between them. The CDR3 is made up of 12 amino acids. The CDR3 sequence is CAIGGTNTEAFF. In DNA, the CDR3 is TGTGCCATCGGGGGGACGAACACTGAAGCTTTCTTT.

The chain links TRBV5-1 to TRBJ2-3, with TRBD1 matching over 8 bases. Germline CDR1 reads SGHRS; CDR2 reads YFSETQ. V lost 3 bases to trimming and J lost 1 base; unmatched junction nucleotides: 1. The CDR3 totals 14 residues. CDR3 protein: CASSSQGGTDTQYF. CDR3 coding DNA: TGCGCCAGCAGCTCACAGGGGGGCACAGATACGCAGTATTTT. Full variable domain (rest looked up from reference TRBV5-1 and TRBJ2-3): KAGVTQTPRYLIKTRGQQVTLSCSPISGHRSVSWYQQTPGQGLQFLFEYFSETQRNKGNFPGRFSGRQFSNSRSEMNVSTLELGDSALYLCASSSQGGTDTQYFGPGTRLTVL.

The V call is TRBV7-9, the J call TRBJ1-4, with 11 bases aligning to TRBD1. The CDR3 covers 17 residues. The germline V gene has CDR1 SEHNR and CDR2 FQNEAQ (reference sequence). The V gene end was trimmed by 3 bases and the J gene end by 7 bases; junction bases not matched to a gene: 10. In nucleotides, the CDR3 is TGTGCCAGCAGCTTGTTGGGACAGGGGGATTGGGGTGAAAAACTGTTTTTT. It specifies CASSLLGQGDWGEKLFF.

The sample holds a few counts of this clone. The CDR3 region is CSARSGFEAFF. For the CDR3, the DNA is TGCAGTGCTAGAAGTGGCTTTGAAGCTTTCTTT. The V gene is TRBV20-1, the J gene TRBJ1-1; no reliable D call. The CDR3 has 11 amino acids. Germline V lookup: CDR1 DFQATT, CDR2 SNEGSKA (reference sequence). Trimming pared 2 bases from V and 7 bases from J, leaving 8 bases between.

This clone was observed a single time. This rearrangement joins TRBV7-9 to TRBJ1-3, with 9 nucleotides matching TRBD1. This CDR3 has 18 residues. V lost 5 bases, J lost 4 bases, and 15 bases stayed unmatched. CDR1 SEHNR and CDR2 FQNEAQ come from the germline V gene (reference sequence). CDR3 bases: TGTGCCAGCAGCGCCATGGTAGTGTTCGGGACAGGGGGAAACACCATATATTTT. Its translation: CASSAMVVFGTGGNTIYF.

This chain connects TRBV7-9 to TRBJ1-2; 10 bases are a match to TRBD1. J lost 7 bases, V lost 5 bases, and 16 bases had no gene match. Germline V CDR1 and CDR2: SEHNR, FQNEAQ (reference sequence). There are 17 residues in the CDR3. CDR3 nucleotides: TGTGCCAGCAGCCGTTTCCCCCCAGACAGGGGGCATGCTGGCTACACCTTC. The encoded protein is CASSRFPPDRGHAGYTF.

The J gene is TRBJ2-7, the V gene TRBV18; TRBD1 might be the D (5 bases). Trimming pared 3 bases from V and 3 bases from J, leaving 9 bases between. The CDR3 extends over 13 amino acids. Germline CDR1 and CDR2: KGHSH and LQKENI. CDR3 coding DNA: TGTGCCAGCTCACCGGGGCCTCACTACGAGCAGTACTTC. This gives the protein CASSPGPHYEQYF.

The chain has TRBV27 and TRBJ2-7; TRBD2 matches 10 bases. CDR3 length equals 16 residues. Trimming removed 6 bases from V and 7 bases from J; junction bases left unmatched: 15. CDR1 and CDR2 from the germline V gene are MNHEY and SMNVEV (reference sequence). CDR3 amino acids: CASSPLASGSHGEQYF. The DNA for the CDR3 is TGTGCCAGCAGCCCCCTGGCTAGCGGGAGCCATGGAGAGCAGTACTTC.

This clone was recorded at least ten times. The chain couples TRBV12-5 to TRBJ2-3; D perhaps matches TRBD1 (5 bases). The V end lost 1 base, the J end lost 6 bases, and 8 bases lay between the germline ends. This CDR3 region has 13 residues. CDR1 and CDR2 from the germline V gene are LGHNT and FRNRAP. The CDR3 DNA follows: TGTGCTAGTGGTTTGGCCCACAGGGATACGCAGTATTTT. Amino acids: CASGLAHRDTQYF.

V and J are TRBV27 and TRBJ1-4; the match to TRBD1 covers 9 bases. There are 15 residues in the CDR3. The V gene end was trimmed by 5 bases and the J gene end by 11 bases; junction bases not matched to a gene: 12. Germline CDR1 MNHEY, CDR2 SMNVEV (reference sequence). For the CDR3, the DNA is TGTGCCAGCAGTAAAAGGACAGGGGCCGCAGGGAAACTGTTTTTT. Its translation: CASSKRTGAAGKLFF. Full variable domain (remainder filled in from reference TRBV27 and TRBJ1-4): EAQVTQNPRYLITVTGKKLTVTCSQNMNHEYMSWYRQDPGLGLRQIYYSMNVEVTDKGDVPEGYKVSRKEKRNFPLILESPSPNQTSLYFCASSKRTGAAGKLFFGSGTQLSVL.

This CDR3 is CASSLIDPGTSGRTTYNEQFF. CDR3 coding DNA: TGCGCCAGCAGCTTGATAGACCCTGGGACTAGCGGGAGAACTACCTACAATGAGCAGTTCTTC. The chain carries TRBV5-1 and TRBJ2-1; 14 bases are a match to TRBD2. V dropped 1 base and J dropped 2; count of bases not matched to a gene: 14. Germline values: CDR1 SGHRS, CDR2 YFSETQ. This CDR3 is built from 21 residues.

The rearrangement uses TRBV6-5 and TRBJ2-7, with 8 nucleotides matching TRBD1. V was clipped by 5 bases and J by 2 bases; unmatched bases: 5. The CDR3 sequence is 14 residues long. The germline V gene encodes CDR1 MNHEY and CDR2 SVGAGI. CDR3 nucleotide sequence: TGTGCCAGCAGTCGGACAGGGAACACCTACGAGCAGTACTTC. Its protein is CASSRTGNTYEQYF.

This clone appeared once. This chain uses TRBV20-1 with TRBJ1-2; 7 bases line up with TRBD1. Germline V gene lookup returns CDR1 DFQATT and CDR2 SNEGSKA (reference sequence). Germline trimming cut 3 bases from V and 8 bases from J; bases unmatched to any gene: 6. The CDR3 is 12 amino acids. For the CDR3, the DNA is TGCAGTGCTAGTCGACAGGGCGCCGGCTACACCTTC. Its translation: CSASRQGAGYTF.

The rearrangement joins TRBV4-2 to TRBJ1-2; TRBD1 agrees at 7 bases. Unmatched junction bases numbered 9, after V lost 3 bases and J lost 2 bases. CDR1 is LGHNA, CDR2 YNFKEQ, per germline. There are 16 residues in the CDR3. CDR3 DNA: TGTGCCAGCAGCCAGGATAGACAGGGAAAGAACTATGGCTACACCTTC. This codes for CASSQDRQGKNYGYTF.

This clone occurred once. The rearrangement joins TRBV21-1 to TRBJ2-5; TRBD1 is the table's D call, not checked against the DNA. TRBV21-1 is reported as a pseudogene. The CDR3 has 14 amino acids. DNA for the CDR3: TGTGCCAGCAGCACATTAGACAGGGAAGAGACCCAGTACTTC. Its protein product is CASSTLDREETQYF.

The chain combines TRBV7-9 with TRBJ1-5; TRBD1 is a possible D gene (5 bases). Germline assignment: CDR1 SEHNR and CDR2 FQNEAQ (reference sequence). This CDR3 comprises 15 residues. Trimming shortened V by 1 base and J by 2 bases, and 9 bases separated the two germline ends. The CDR3 region is CASSLVGRGNQPQHF. The CDR3 bases are TGTGCCAGCAGCTTAGTTGGCAGGGGCAATCAGCCCCAGCATTTT.

The chain combines TRBV9 with TRBJ1-5, with D maybe TRBD1 (5 bases). Germline V gene data show CDR1 as SGDLS and CDR2 as YYNGEE. The CDR3 covers 14 residues. The V and J ends lost 3 bases and 5 bases respectively, with 12 bases between them. CDR3 nucleotides: TGTGCCAGCAGCGAAGCAGGGTCAGATCAGCCCCAGCATTTT. This encodes CASSEAGSDQPQHF.

V is TRBV5-4 and J is TRBJ2-3, with TRBD2 identical over 16 bases. The ends lost 6 bases at V and 6 bases at J; junction bases unmatched: 10. Germline assignment: CDR1 SGHNT and CDR2 YYREEE (reference sequence). The CDR3 runs to 17 residues. CDR3 sequence reads: CASTHGTSGGAADTQYF. In DNA form, the CDR3 reads TGTGCCAGCACCCATGGGACTAGCGGGGGGGCAGCGGATACGCAGTATTTT.

The chain employs TRBV19 and TRBJ2-6; D is unresolved. Germline CDR1 is LNHDA and CDR2 is SQIVND (reference sequence). The CDR3 covers 15 residues. Trimming shortened V by 4 bases and J by 2 bases, and 9 bases separated the two germline ends. The CDR3 here is CASSTGVPGANVLTF. The CDR3 DNA sequence: TGTGCCAGTAGTACTGGAGTCCCTGGGGCCAACGTCCTGACTTTC.

The chain recombines TRBV24-1 with TRBJ2-1; the D gene is possibly TRBD1 (6 bases). Trimming left V 7 bases short and J 8 bases short, with 14 bases between. CDR3 size: 13 residues. Germline values: CDR1 KGHDR, CDR2 SFDVKD. This chain's CDR3 is CATSPGPGDEQFF. The CDR3 DNA reads as TGTGCCACCAGCCCCGGCCCAGGGGATGAGCAGTTCTTC.

This chain links TRBV7-9 with TRBJ2-3, with D possibly TRBD2 on 5 matching bases. This CDR3 is built from 16 residues. Germline V gene data show CDR1 as SEHNR and CDR2 as FQNEAQ (reference sequence). Trimming removed 4 bases from V and 0 bases from J, with 14 bases in between. CDR3 loop: CASSSRTGTSTDTQYF. The CDR3, as DNA: TGTGCCAGCAGCTCCCGGACGGGAACTAGCACAGATACGCAGTATTTT.

Remarks on this clone: Other DNA variants within this sample encode the same CDR3. The gene calls are TRBV7-9 and TRBJ2-1; 8 nucleotides line up with TRBD1. V trimming: 1 base; J trimming: 6 bases; junction bases outside the gene matches: 2. This CDR3 has 14 amino acids. Germline loops: CDR1 SEHNR, CDR2 FQNEAQ (reference sequence). For the CDR3, the DNA is TGTGCCAGCAGCTTAGGGACAGGGTCCAATGAGCAGTTCTTC. Translation gives CASSLGTGSNEQFF. Combining the CDR3 with reference TRBV7-9 and TRBJ2-1 gives the whole variable domain DTGVSQNPRHKITKRGQNVTFRCDPISEHNRLYWYRQTLGQGPEFLTYFQNEAQLEKSRLLSDRFSAERPKGSFSTLEIQRTEQGDSAMYLCASSLGTGSNEQFFGPGTRLTVL.